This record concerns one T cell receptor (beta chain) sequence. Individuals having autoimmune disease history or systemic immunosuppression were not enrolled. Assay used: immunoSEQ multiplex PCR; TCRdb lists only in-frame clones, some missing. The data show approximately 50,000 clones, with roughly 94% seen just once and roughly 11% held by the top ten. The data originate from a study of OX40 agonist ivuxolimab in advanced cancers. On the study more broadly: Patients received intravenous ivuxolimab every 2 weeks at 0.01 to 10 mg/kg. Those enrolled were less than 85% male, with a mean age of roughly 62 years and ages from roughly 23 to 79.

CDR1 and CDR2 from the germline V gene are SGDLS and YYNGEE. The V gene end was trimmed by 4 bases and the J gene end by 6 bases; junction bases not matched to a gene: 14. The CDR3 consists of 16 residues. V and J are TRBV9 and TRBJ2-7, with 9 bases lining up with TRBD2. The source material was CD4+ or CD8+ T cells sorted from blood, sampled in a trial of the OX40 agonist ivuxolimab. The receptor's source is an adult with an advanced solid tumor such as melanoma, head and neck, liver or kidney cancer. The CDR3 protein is CASSPGGLAGRSEQYF. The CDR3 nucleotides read TGTGCCAGCAGCCCCGGGGGGCTAGCGGGAAGGAGCGAGCAGTACTTC.